A selection of T cell receptor beta chains follows, all from one sample in a study of blood T cell repertoires in COVID-19. Clones were read by immunoSEQ multiplex PCR, and TCRdb kept only the in-frame ones, dropping some. The sample consists of tens of thousands of clones, 55% to 85% of them appearing once. Source material: peripheral blood. The receptors shown here come from a woman older than 75 with acute or convalescent COVID-19. The CDR3 runs from the conserved cysteine through the conserved F or W. The order of the fields is D gene, clone size, V gene, J gene, CDR3 DNA, CDR3 protein. D genes are given only for firm matches. Clone size is stated in some rows and not others, as once, few, many or a class when expanded.

-,-,TRBV2,TRBJ2-7,TGTGCCAGCAAGCAAGAGGGCGAGCAGTACTTC,CASKQEGEQYF
-,-,TRBV6-2/TRBV6-3,TRBJ2-5,TGTGCCAGCAGTCCGCGGGACGAAACCCAGTACTTC,CASSPRDETQYF
-,-,TRBV5-8,TRBJ2-7,TGTGCCAGCAGCTTGGTGGGGCAATACGAGCAGTACTTC,CASSLVGQYEQYF
-,few,TRBV6-5,TRBJ1-2,TGTGCCAGCACCCGGTCCCCCGAGAGCTATGGCTACACCTTC,CASTRSPESYGYTF
-,-,TRBV7-9,TRBJ2-2,TGTGCCAGCAGCTTATTTTCAGGGGACACCGGGGAGCTGTTTTTT,CASSLFSGDTGELFF
-,-,TRBV7-2,TRBJ1-2,TGTGCCAGCAGCCCCCTAGAAGCGTTTGGCTACACCTTC,CASSPLEAFGYTF
-,few,TRBV6-6,TRBJ1-1,TGTGCCAGCAGTTACTCGCAGACTGAAGCTTTCTTT,CASSYSQTEAFF
-,few,TRBV7-6,TRBJ2-7,TGTGCCAGCAGCTTGGGGGCAGGGTCCCACGAGCAGTACTTC,CASSLGAGSHEQYF
TRBD2,few,TRBV5-1,TRBJ2-5,TGCGCCAGCAGCTTGAGCGGGGCGGGAGAGACCCAGTACTTC,CASSLSGAGETQYF
TRBD1,-,TRBV2,TRBJ1-2,TGTGCCAGCAGCATACAGGGGGCTACTGGCTACACCTTC,CASSIQGATGYTF
-,-,TRBV14,TRBJ2-5,TGTGCCAGCAGCCAACTTACAGGCTCAGAGACCCAGTACTTC,CASSQLTGSETQYF
TRBD2,-,TRBV5-1,TRBJ2-5,TGCGCCAGCAGGGTGTCTAGCGGACAAGAGACCCAGTACTTC,CASRVSSGQETQYF
-,-,TRBV5-6,TRBJ2-7,TGTGCCAGCAGCTTTAGCCAGGGGAGCTCCTACGAGCAGTACTTC,CASSFSQGSSYEQYF
-,-,TRBV19,TRBJ1-1,TGTGCCAGTAATAAATACACTGAAGCTTTCTTT,CASNKYTEAFF
-,-,TRBV12-3/TRBV12-4,TRBJ1-2,TGTGCCAGCAGTTTCTTCTATGGCTACACCTTC,CASSFFYGYTF
TRBD2,-,TRBV11-2,TRBJ2-1,TGTGCCAGCAGCTCCCCTGGTAGCGGGAAGTACAATGAGCAGTTCTTC,CASSSPGSGKYNEQFF
-,-,TRBV7-2,TRBJ1-2,TGTGCCACCCGGCCTGGGGGCCGTGGCTACACCTTC,CATRPGGRGYTF
-,few,TRBV3-1/TRBV3-2,TRBJ2-1,TGTGCCAGCACGAGGCGGGGATCATTGAATGAGCAGTTCTTC,CASTRRGSLNEQFF
-,-,TRBV29-1,TRBJ1-2,TGCAGCGTTGGACAGGAAAAGAGTGGATATGGCTACACCTTC,CSVGQEKSGYGYTF
-,-,TRBV2,TRBJ2-7,TGTGCCAGCAGTGAAGCGCATGCGGAGTCCTCTTACTTC,CASSEAHAESSYF
TRBD1,-,TRBV15,TRBJ2-7,TGTGCCACCAGCAGAGAAAGGGACAGGGGGTACGAGCAGTACTTC,CATSRERDRGYEQYF
-,-,TRBV27,TRBJ2-7,TGTGCCAGCAGTTTACGCCCCGCCAGGGTTGCCTACGAGCAGTACTTC,CASSLRPARVAYEQYF
-,-,TRBV5-1,TRBJ2-1,TGCGCCAGCAGCTTGGGACTGTACTCCTACAATGAGCAGTTCTTC,CASSLGLYSYNEQFF
-,few,TRBV5-4,TRBJ2-5,TGTGCCAGCAGCGAGGGACTGGCGCAAGAGACCCAGTACTTC,CASSEGLAQETQYF